This T cell receptor beta chain was recorded in a study of Tregs in tolerant kidney transplant recipients (dated by TCRdb to the late 2010s). A note on the overall study: The study used TCRbeta sequencing to identify donor-specific regulatory T cells before combined kidney and bone marrow transplantation, then tracked those cells after transplant.

For TCRbeta CDR3 sequencing, genomic DNA from the sorted cells was extracted using the QIAGEN DNeasy Blood and Tissue Kit. High-throughput TCRbeta CDR3 sequencing, which included PCR amplification with bias correction and internal controls, was done commercially through immunoSEQ. In the authors' own workflow: Unique productive TCRbeta sequences were defined by CDR3 nucleotide sequence where primers matched, otherwise by CDR3 amino acid sequence with Vbeta and Jbeta genes. Sorting error was corrected by removing sequences shared between sorted populations at a frequency ratio of 2:1 or less, and the remaining shared sequences were assigned to the higher population. A sequence counted as donor-reactive if, in CFSE-low cells, the sequence had a frequency of at least 0.01% and was expanded at least 5-fold compared with unstimulated cells. Repertoire divergence was quantified by Jensen-Shannon divergence calculated from the top 100 TCRbeta sequences ranked by frequency. For any sample with multiple sequencing runs, sorting error was corrected in each run separately before the runs were pooled. Entries here come from immuneACCESS through TCRdb and include only in-frame sequences with V and J called. Some clones fail to appear in such tables; in the studies checked, an unresolved V gene covers under half of the shortfall, and the cause of the remainder is unknown. V, J and clone size are those of that table, while D and trimming were read from the DNA. The sample table records some 56,000 clones; over 80% of these occur just once. Of the sample, around 15% is held by the ten largest clones.

Transplants used related donors with nonmyeloablative bone marrow transplantation; mixed chimerism was transient in the human trials. Thawed PBMCs were FACS-sorted into unstimulated Tregs (CD4+CD25+CD127-), CD4+ non-Tregs (CD4+CD25-), CD4 cells and CD8 cells. The patients were a handful of recipients of combined kidney and bone marrow transplants from the ITN036ST trial, and samples were available only for these trial subjects. Healthy control blood was processed to PBMCs by Ficoll density gradient and cryopreserved, and patient PBMCs were collected before and after transplant. Broad study findings and their caveats: Although technical replication error seemed to be minimal, the question of biological reproducibility was not addressed directly. In tolerant patients, the expansion of donor-specific Tregs was greater than global Treg expansion, suggesting that the expansion was antigen-driven rather than nonspecific. The study was limited by small patient numbers, and the findings need validation in larger populations and under other immunosuppression protocols. The most biologically relevant and donor-specific TCRbeta repertoire appeared to be identified by expanding Tregs with activated donor B cells. For some patients, the PCR primers changed as time went on, which meant samples from those patients could not be compared with one another at the nucleotide level.

This clone came up once. This receptor's antigen is unknown. No base-level quality is on record; no much larger clone is a single base apart. The germline V gene specifies MGHRA as CDR1 and YSYEKL as CDR2. Reading from cysteine to phenylalanine, the CDR3 counts 13 amino acids. Only CDR3 DNA remains: 39 bases, in frame from the first base. Germline trimming amounts to 0 bases on V and 8 bases on J, with 3 as the count of junction bases outside the gene matches. The sequenced sample was CD8+ T cells from blood (PBMCs), obtained 24 months after the transplant. The chain is made from TRBV4-1 and TRBJ2-5, with 7 bases in between that match TRBD2. The origin of this receptor is a human patient who received a combined kidney and bone marrow transplant. After transplantation, some T cells may belong to the graft donor instead of the recipient. The bases are TGCGCCAGCAGCCAAGATGGGAGGGCAACCCAGTACTTC. This translates into CASSQDGRATQYF.